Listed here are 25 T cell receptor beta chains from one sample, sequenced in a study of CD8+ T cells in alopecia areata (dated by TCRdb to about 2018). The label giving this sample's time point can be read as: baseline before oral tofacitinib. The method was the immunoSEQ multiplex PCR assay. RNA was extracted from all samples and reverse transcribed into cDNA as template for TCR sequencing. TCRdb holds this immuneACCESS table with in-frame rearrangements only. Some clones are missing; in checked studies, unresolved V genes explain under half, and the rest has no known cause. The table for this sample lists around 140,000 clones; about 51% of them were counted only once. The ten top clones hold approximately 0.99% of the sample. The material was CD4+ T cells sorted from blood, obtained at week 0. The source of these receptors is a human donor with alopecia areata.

In nucleotides, the CDR3 is TGTGCCAGCAGCCTGGGACCGACGGGGTACAATGAGCAGTTCTTC. Protein sequence: CASSLGPTGYNEQFF. The V call is TRBV9, the J call TRBJ2-1; D tentatively fits TRBD1 or TRBD2 (5 bases each). Per the germline V gene, CDR1 is SGDLS and CDR2 is YYNGEE. V lost 4 bases, J lost 4 bases, and 15 bases lay in between. CDR3 size: 15 residues.

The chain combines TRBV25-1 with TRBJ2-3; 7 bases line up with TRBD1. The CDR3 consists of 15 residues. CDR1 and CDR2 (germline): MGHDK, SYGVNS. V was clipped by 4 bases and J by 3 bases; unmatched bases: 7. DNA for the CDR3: TGTGCCAGCAGTGGTGTTGGGACAGCTACAGATACGCAGTATTTT. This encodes CASSGVGTATDTQYF. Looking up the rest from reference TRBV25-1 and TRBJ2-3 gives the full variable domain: EADIYQTPRYLVIGTGKKITLECSQTMGHDKMYWYQQDPGMELHLIHYSYGVNSTEKGDLSSESTVSRIRTEHFPLTLESARPSHTSQYLCASSGVGTATDTQYFGPGTRLTVL.

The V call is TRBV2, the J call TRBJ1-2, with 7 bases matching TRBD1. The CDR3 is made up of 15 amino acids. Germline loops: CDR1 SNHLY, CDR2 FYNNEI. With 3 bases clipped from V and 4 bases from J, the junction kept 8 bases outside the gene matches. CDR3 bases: TGTGCCAGCAGTGACCTGCAAAACAGGGGCTATGGCTACACCTTC. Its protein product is CASSDLQNRGYGYTF.

The CDR3 DNA reads TGTGCCAGCAGTGTAATACAGGGGAGCACTGAAGCTTTCTTT. Translation: CASSVIQGSTEAFF. The V and J genes are TRBV6-6 and TRBJ1-1; TRBD1 aligns across 7 bases. The V and J ends lost 5 bases and 4 bases, in that order; junction bases with no gene match: 7. CDR3 length: 14 amino acids. Germline values: CDR1 MNHNY, CDR2 SVGAGI (reference sequence).

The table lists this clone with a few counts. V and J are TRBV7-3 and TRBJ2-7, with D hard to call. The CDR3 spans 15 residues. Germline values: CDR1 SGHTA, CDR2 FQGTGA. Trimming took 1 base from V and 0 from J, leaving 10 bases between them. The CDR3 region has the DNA TGTGCCAGCAGCTTAAGGTCGGGCCCCTCCTACGAGCAGTACTTC. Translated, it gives CASSLRSGPSYEQYF.

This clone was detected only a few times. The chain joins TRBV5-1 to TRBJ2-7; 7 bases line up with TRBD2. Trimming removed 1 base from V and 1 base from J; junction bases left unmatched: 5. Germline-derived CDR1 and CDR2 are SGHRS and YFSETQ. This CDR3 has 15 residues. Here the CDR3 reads CASSLSGEVSYEQYF. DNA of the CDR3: TGCGCCAGCAGCTTGAGCGGGGAGGTTTCCTACGAGCAGTACTTC. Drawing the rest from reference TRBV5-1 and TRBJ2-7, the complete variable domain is KAGVTQTPRYLIKTRGQQVTLSCSPISGHRSVSWYQQTPGQGLQFLFEYFSETQRNKGNFPGRFSGRQFSNSRSEMNVSTLELGDSALYLCASSLSGEVSYEQYFGPGTRLTVT.

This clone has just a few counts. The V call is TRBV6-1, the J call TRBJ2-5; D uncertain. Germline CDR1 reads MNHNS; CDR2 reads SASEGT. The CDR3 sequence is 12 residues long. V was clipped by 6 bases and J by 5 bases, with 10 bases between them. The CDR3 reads CASRGPTETQYF. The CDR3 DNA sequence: TGTGCCAGCAGAGGACCCACCGAGACCCAGTACTTC.

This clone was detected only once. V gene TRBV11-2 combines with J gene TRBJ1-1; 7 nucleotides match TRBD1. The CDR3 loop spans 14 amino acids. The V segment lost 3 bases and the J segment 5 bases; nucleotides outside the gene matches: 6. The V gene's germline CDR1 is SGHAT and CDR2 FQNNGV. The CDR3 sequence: CASSFLQGETEAFF. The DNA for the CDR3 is TGTGCCAGCAGCTTCCTCCAGGGGGAAACTGAAGCTTTCTTT.

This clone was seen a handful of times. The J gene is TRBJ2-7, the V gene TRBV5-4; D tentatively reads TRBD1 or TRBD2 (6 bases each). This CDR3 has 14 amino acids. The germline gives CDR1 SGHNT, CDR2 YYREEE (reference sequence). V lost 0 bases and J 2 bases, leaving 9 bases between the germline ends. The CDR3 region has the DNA TGTGCCAGCAGCTTGGAGGGGGGAACCTACGAGCAGTACTTC. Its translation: CASSLEGGTYEQYF.

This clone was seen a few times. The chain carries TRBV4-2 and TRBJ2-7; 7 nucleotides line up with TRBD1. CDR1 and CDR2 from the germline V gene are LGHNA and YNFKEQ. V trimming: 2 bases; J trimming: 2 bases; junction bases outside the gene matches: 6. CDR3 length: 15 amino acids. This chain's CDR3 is CASSQTTGYPYEQYF. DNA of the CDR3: TGTGCCAGCAGCCAAACGACAGGGTACCCCTACGAGCAGTACTTC.

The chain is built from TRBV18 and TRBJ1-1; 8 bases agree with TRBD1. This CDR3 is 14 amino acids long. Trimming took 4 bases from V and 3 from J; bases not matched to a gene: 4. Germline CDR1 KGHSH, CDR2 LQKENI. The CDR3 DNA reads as TGTGCCAGCTCACGGACAGGGAGGGACACTGAAGCTTTCTTT. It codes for CASSRTGRDTEAFF.

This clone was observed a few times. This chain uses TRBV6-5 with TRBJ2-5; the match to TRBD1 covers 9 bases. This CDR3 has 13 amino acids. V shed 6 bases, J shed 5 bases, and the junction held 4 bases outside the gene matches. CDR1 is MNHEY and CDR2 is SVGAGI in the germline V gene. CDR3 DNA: TGTGCCAGCAGACAAACAGGGGGCGAGACCCAGTACTTC. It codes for CASRQTGGETQYF.

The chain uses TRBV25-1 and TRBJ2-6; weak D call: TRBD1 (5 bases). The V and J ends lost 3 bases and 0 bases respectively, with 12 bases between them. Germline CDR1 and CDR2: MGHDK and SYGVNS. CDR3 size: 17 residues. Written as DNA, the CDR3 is TGTGCCAGCAGTGATCCCTGGGGCACCTCTGGGGCCAACGTCCTGACTTTC. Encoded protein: CASSDPWGTSGANVLTF. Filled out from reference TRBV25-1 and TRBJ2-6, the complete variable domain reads EADIYQTPRYLVIGTGKKITLECSQTMGHDKMYWYQQDPGMELHLIHYSYGVNSTEKGDLSSESTVSRIRTEHFPLTLESARPSHTSQYLCASSDPWGTSGANVLTFGAGSRLTVL.

The CDR3 spells CASSNREQISYEQYF. DNA of the CDR3: TGTGCCAGCAGTAACAGAGAACAGATCTCCTACGAGCAGTACTTC. The chain carries TRBV27 and TRBJ2-7; D not certain. CDR1 is MNHEY and CDR2 is SMNVEV in the germline V gene (reference sequence). The CDR3 length is 15 residues. V gave up 5 bases and J gave up 0 bases, with 14 bases separating them.

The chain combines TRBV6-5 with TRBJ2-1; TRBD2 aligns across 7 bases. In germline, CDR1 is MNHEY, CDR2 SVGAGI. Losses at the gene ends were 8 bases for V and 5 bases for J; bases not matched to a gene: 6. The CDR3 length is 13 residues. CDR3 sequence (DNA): TGTGCCAGCGGCGGGAGCGTCGACAATGAGCAGTTCTTC. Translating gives CASGGSVDNEQFF.

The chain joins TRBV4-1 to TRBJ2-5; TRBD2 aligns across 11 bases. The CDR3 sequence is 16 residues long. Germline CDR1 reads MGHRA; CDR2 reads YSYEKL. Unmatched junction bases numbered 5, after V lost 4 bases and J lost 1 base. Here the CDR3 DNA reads TGCGCCAGCAGCCTCCTAGGGACTAGCGGCCAAGAGACCCAGTACTTC. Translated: CASSLLGTSGQETQYF.

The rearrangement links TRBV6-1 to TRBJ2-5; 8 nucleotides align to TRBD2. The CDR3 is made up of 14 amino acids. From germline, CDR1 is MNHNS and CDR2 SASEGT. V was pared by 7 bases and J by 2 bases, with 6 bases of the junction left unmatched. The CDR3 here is CASTWAGGQETQYF. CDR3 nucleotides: TGTGCCAGCACCTGGGCGGGGGGACAAGAGACCCAGTACTTC.

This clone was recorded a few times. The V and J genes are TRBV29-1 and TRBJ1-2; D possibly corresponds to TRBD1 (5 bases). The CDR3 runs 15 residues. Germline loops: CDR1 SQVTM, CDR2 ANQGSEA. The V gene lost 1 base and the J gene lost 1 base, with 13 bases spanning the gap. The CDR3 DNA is TGCAGCGTTGAAGCCGGGAGGGGAGGTAACTATGGCTACACCTTC. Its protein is CSVEAGRGGNYGYTF.

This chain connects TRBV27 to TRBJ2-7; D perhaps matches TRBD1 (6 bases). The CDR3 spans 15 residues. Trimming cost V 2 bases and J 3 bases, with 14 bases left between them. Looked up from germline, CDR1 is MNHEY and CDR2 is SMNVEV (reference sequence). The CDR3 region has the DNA TGTGCCAGCAGTTTAAGGGGCAGGGGTGGCTACGAGCAGTACTTC. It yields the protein CASSLRGRGGYEQYF.

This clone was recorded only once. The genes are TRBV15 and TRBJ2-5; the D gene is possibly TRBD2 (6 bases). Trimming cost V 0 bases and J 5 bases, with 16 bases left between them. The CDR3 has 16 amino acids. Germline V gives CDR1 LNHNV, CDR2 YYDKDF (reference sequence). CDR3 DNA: TGTGCCACCAGCAGAGAGGGACCGGGAGCGAGGGAGACCCAGTACTTC. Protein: CATSREGPGARETQYF.

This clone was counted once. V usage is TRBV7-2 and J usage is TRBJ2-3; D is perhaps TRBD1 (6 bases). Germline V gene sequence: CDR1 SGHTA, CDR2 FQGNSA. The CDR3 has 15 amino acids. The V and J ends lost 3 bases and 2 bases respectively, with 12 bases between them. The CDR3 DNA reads TGTGCCAGCAGCTTGGTACAGGGTAACACAGATACGCAGTATTTT. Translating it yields CASSLVQGNTDTQYF.

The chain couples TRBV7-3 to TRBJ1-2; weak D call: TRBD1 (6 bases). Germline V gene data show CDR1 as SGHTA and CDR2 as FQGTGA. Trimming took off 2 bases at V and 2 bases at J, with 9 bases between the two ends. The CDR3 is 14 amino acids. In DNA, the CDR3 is TGTGCCAGCAGCTTAGGGGGCCCGAACTATGGCTACACCTTC. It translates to CASSLGGPNYGYTF.

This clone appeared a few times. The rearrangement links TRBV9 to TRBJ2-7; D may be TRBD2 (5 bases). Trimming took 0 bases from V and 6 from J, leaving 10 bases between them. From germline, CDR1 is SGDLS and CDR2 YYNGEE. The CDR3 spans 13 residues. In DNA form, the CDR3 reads TGTGCCAGCAGCGTAGCTAGCCGGGGCGAGCAGTACTTC. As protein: CASSVASRGEQYF.

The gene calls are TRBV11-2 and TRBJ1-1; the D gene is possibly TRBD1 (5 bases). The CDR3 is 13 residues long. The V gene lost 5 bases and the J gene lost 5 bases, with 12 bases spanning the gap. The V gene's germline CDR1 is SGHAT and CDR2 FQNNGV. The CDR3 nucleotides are TGTGCCAGCAGCCTAGGGACGGAGACTGAAGCTTTCTTT. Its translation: CASSLGTETEAFF.

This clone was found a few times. This chain's CDR3 is CASSQDRRNNEQFF. CDR3 DNA: TGTGCCAGCTCGCAGGACAGGCGCAACAATGAGCAGTTCTTC. The rearrangement joins TRBV18 to TRBJ2-1, with 7 bases matching TRBD1. J lost 5 bases, V lost 6 bases, and 7 bases had no gene match. The V gene's germline CDR1 is KGHSH and CDR2 LQKENI. There are 14 residues in the CDR3.